This T cell receptor (delta chain) came from a study of Vδ1+ human thymocytes. Study outcomes and limitations: Thymic TRG and TRD repertoires appeared highly polyclonal, with Gaussian CDR3 length distributions. Bulk repertoire data may be misinterpreted because of unexpected Vdelta2 sequences. Thymic delta-chain repertoires held 15% to 20% Vdelta2 sequences and few Vdelta3, despite high sort purity. Many TRG clonotypes were shared between donors; TRD repertoires were essentially private.

Extracted RNA was reverse transcribed into cDNA. CDR3 amplicons came from multiplex PCR with pooled V-gene forward and constant-region reverse primers. TCRdb used CATT to re-call clones from the multiplex PCR reads. The sample records over 45,000 delta-chain clones, about a sixth being singletons. The table lists this clone with a few counts. The antigen remains undetermined. After alphabeta T cell depletion, CD3+ Vdelta1+ Vdelta2- thymocytes were sorted. V lost 0 bases and J lost 2; bases outside the gene matches: 10. The CDR3 length is 18 residues. CDR1 GEAIGNYY and CDR2 EKD come from the germline V gene.

Sequenced input: Vdelta1+ gamma-delta thymocytes from the thymus. Subset specified: FACS-sorted CD3+ TCRalphabeta- TCRVdelta1+ TCRVdelta2- thymocytes. This TCR derives from a boy in the first two years of life who had congenital heart surgery. V is TRDV2 and J is TRDJ1; 11 positions agree with TRDD3. CDR3 loop: CACDTGAEVGDTTDKLIF. CDR3 nucleotides: TGTGCCTGTGACACCGGAGCAGAGGTGGGGGATACGACCGATAAACTCATCTTT.